This T cell receptor beta chain was sequenced in a study of CD8+CD57+ T cells in acquired aplastic anemia. Broader study findings: Levels of CD8+ Simpson's diversity were not significantly distinct in patients versus controls.

Genomic DNA, serving as template, underwent TCR beta VDJ and CDR3 profiling. TCRdb reprocessed the reads with MiXCR, giving one entry per CDR3 protein. Of tens of thousands of distinct CDR3 sequences in the sample, roughly three quarters were seen once. To note about this clonotype: The antigen remains undetermined.

Selection for sequencing was limited to patients who had shown CD8+CD57+ cell expansion by flow cytometry. V lost 8 bases and J lost 3; bases outside the gene matches: 6. Looked up from germline, CDR1 is LNHDA and CDR2 is SQIVND (reference sequence). This CDR3 has 14 residues. The receptor comes from a human donor with aplastic anemia. This chain joins TRBV19 and TRBJ2-3, with 9 positions matching TRBD2. Sequencing was performed on sorted CD4+, CD8+, or CD8+CD57+ T cells (not recorded which) from PBMCs. CDR3 sequence (DNA): TGTGCCAGTTGGAGCGGGGGGTATACAGATACGCAGTATTTT. Its protein product is CASWSGGYTDTQYF.